These T cell receptor beta chains were read from a single sample in a study of blood T cell repertoires in COVID-19. TCRdb keeps only in-frame clones here, not all; method: immunoSEQ multiplex PCR. Here the sample spans approximately 170,000 clones, around nine tenths being singletons. The sequenced sample consisted of peripheral blood. Receptors were obtained from a man aged 65 to 79 with acute or convalescent COVID-19. CDR3s include the opening cysteine and the closing phenylalanine or tryptophan. Fields, in order: J gene, clone size, D gene, V gene, CDR3 protein, CDR3 DNA. A D gene is named only where the DNA matches it firmly. Clone sizes are given selectively: once, few, many, or a class where the clone is expanded.

TRBJ2-1 | - | TRBD1 | TRBV3-1/TRBV3-2 | CASSLDRGQDNEQFF | TGTGCCAGCAGCCTGGACAGGGGGCAGGACAATGAGCAGTTCTTC
TRBJ2-7 | once | - | TRBV7-2 | CASSLGGSSSEQYF | TGTGCCAGCAGCTTAGGAGGTTCCTCCTCCGAGCAGTACTTC
TRBJ2-5 | - | TRBD1 | TRBV4-1 | CASSQYRDRGYQETQYF | TGCGCCAGCAGCCAATACCGGGACAGGGGTTATCAGGAGACCCAGTACTTC
TRBJ2-5 | - | TRBD2 | TRBV4-1 | CASSQDSGAAETQYF | TGCGCCAGCAGCCAAGATAGCGGGGCTGCGGAGACCCAGTACTTC
TRBJ2-2 | - | - | TRBV11-3 | CASSSGQGDTGELFF | TGTGCCAGCAGCTCAGGACAAGGGGACACCGGGGAGCTGTTTTTT
TRBJ1-4 | - | - | TRBV6-5 | CASSYGGSSEKLFF | TGTGCCAGCAGTTATGGGGGGTCGAGTGAAAAACTGTTTTTT
TRBJ1-1 | few | - | TRBV19 | CASSVHQGYRAFF | TGTGCCAGTAGTGTTCATCAGGGTTATCGAGCTTTCTTT
TRBJ2-3 | - | - | TRBV6-6 | CASSYGGGNTDTQYF | TGTGCCAGCAGTTACGGTGGAGGAAACACAGATACGCAGTATTTT
TRBJ2-1 | once | - | TRBV9 | CASSVGTVQYNEQFF | TGTGCCAGCAGCGTAGGGACAGTTCAATACAATGAGCAGTTCTTC
TRBJ2-2 | - | - | TRBV7-2 | CASSLIPGTGELFF | TGTGCCAGCAGCTTAATCCCGGGGACCGGGGAGCTGTTTTTT
TRBJ2-7 | - | - | TRBV7-3 | CASSPTGSYEQYF | TGTGCCAGCAGCCCGACCGGGAGCTACGAGCAGTACTTC
TRBJ2-5 | - | - | TRBV12-1 | CAGPSGRKQETQYF | TGTGCCGGGCCGAGCGGGAGGAAACAAGAGACCCAGTACTTC
TRBJ1-4 | - | - | TRBV10-3 | CAISAVEGTTNEKLFF | TGTGCCATCAGTGCCGTGGAGGGGACAACTAATGAAAAACTGTTTTTT
TRBJ1-1 | - | TRBD1 | TRBV14 | CASSQHPGQGILSEAFF | TGTGCCAGCAGCCAACATCCGGGACAGGGGATTTTGTCAGAAGCTTTCTTT
TRBJ2-7 | - | - | TRBV5-6 | CASSSGGHIYEQYF | TGTGCCAGCAGCTCGGGGGGACACATCTACGAGCAGTACTTC
TRBJ1-2 | - | TRBD1 | TRBV19 | CASMQGDNYGYTF | TGTGCCAGTATGCAGGGGGATAACTATGGCTACACCTTC
TRBJ2-5 | - | - | TRBV20-1 | CSAPKEETQYF | TGCAGTGCCCCGAAGGAGGAGACCCAGTACTTC
TRBJ2-3 | - | TRBD2 | TRBV9 | CASSGSEGLVQDTQYF | TGTGCCAGCAGCGGTAGTGAAGGACTAGTTCAGGATACGCAGTATTTT
TRBJ1-1 | - | TRBD1 | TRBV6-5 | CASNRDRDTRAFF | TGTGCCAGCAACCGAGACAGGGACACACGAGCTTTCTTT
TRBJ2-1 | - | TRBD2 | TRBV6-5 | CASTLGLAGAQFF | TGTGCCAGCACCCTGGGACTAGCGGGAGCGCAGTTCTTC
TRBJ2-3 | - | - | TRBV4-2 | CASSQDRGRSDTQYF | TGTGCCAGCAGCCAAGATCGGGGGAGGTCAGATACGCAGTATTTT
TRBJ1-3 | - | TRBD1 | TRBV2 | CASSPQGAGNTIYF | TGTGCCAGCAGTCCACAGGGGGCTGGAAACACCATATATTTT
TRBJ2-5 | - | - | TRBV14 | CASSLRVREGETQYF | TGTGCCAGCAGCCTGAGGGTCCGAGAGGGAGAGACCCAGTACTTC
TRBJ2-6 | - | - | TRBV5-1 | CASSLVQGLGPSGANVLTF | TGCGCCAGCAGCTTGGTACAGGGTCTGGGACCCTCTGGGGCCAACGTCCTGACTTTC
TRBJ2-7 | - | TRBD2 | TRBV5-4 | CASAGGTSYEQYF | TGTGCCAGCGCGGGGGGCACCTCCTACGAGCAGTACTTC
TRBJ2-3 | - | TRBD2 | TRBV9 | CASSVQGLAGGTDTQYF | TGTGCCAGCAGCGTACAGGGACTAGCGGGAGGCACAGATACGCAGTATTTT
TRBJ2-7 | - | TRBD1 | TRBV25-1 | CASGGTGTYEQYF | TGTGCCAGCGGGGGGACAGGGACCTACGAGCAGTACTTC
TRBJ1-2 | - | TRBD1 | TRBV5-5 | CASSLAPGGADGYTF | TGTGCCAGCAGCTTGGCACCAGGGGGCGCGGATGGCTACACCTTC
TRBJ1-1 | - | - | TRBV19 | CASSIGRNTEAFF | TGTGCCAGTAGTATTGGTAGGAACACTGAAGCTTTCTTT
TRBJ1-4 | few | TRBD1 | TRBV5-1 | CASSQEGTATNEKLFF | TGCGCCAGCAGCCAGGAAGGGACAGCAACTAATGAAAAACTGTTTTTT
TRBJ2-1 | - | TRBD2 | TRBV5-1 | CASSSGLADNEQFF | TGCGCCAGCAGCAGCGGACTAGCGGACAATGAGCAGTTCTTC
TRBJ2-4 | - | - | TRBV28 | CASSFQGAKNIQYF | TGTGCCAGCAGTTTCCAGGGGGCCAAAAACATTCAGTACTTC
TRBJ2-3 | - | - | TRBV29-1 | CSVVTSSTDTQYF | TGCAGCGTTGTAACTTCTAGCACAGATACGCAGTATTTT
TRBJ2-5 | - | - | TRBV20-1 | CSASLVGETQYF | TGCAGTGCTAGTCTAGTCGGCGAGACCCAGTACTTC
TRBJ1-6 | - | - | TRBV6-5 | CASSTTGLYNSPLHF | TGTGCCAGTAGTACCACAGGCCTCTATAATTCACCCCTCCACTTT
TRBJ1-5 | - | - | TRBV3-1/TRBV3-2 | CASSPDSANQPQHF | TGTGCCAGCAGCCCGGACAGCGCTAATCAGCCCCAGCATTTT
TRBJ2-1 | - | TRBD2 | TRBV5-1 | CASSLSAGGSYNEQFF | TGCGCCAGCAGCTTGTCAGCGGGAGGCTCCTACAATGAGCAGTTCTTC
TRBJ1-6 | - | TRBD1 | TRBV18 | CASSQRTGKGSPLHF | TGTGCCAGCTCACAACGGACAGGGAAGGGTTCACCCCTCCACTTT
TRBJ1-1 | - | TRBD1 | TRBV28 | CASSLGQRNTEAFF | TGTGCCAGCAGCCTGGGACAGCGTAACACTGAAGCTTTCTTT
TRBJ2-1 | - | TRBD2 | TRBV5-4 | CASSKASARGDEQFF | TGTGCCAGCAGCAAAGCTAGCGCGCGGGGGGATGAGCAGTTCTTC
TRBJ1-1 | - | TRBD1 | TRBV9 | CASSTTGANTEAFF | TGTGCCAGCAGCACCACAGGGGCGAACACTGAAGCTTTCTTT
TRBJ1-1 | - | - | TRBV5-8 | CASSPGDMNTEAFF | TGTGCCAGCAGCCCAGGGGACATGAACACTGAAGCTTTCTTT
TRBJ2-1 | - | - | TRBV14 | CASSQGFPGHPNNEQFF | TGTGCCAGCAGCCAGGGCTTCCCGGGACACCCGAACAATGAGCAGTTCTTC
TRBJ1-2 | once | - | TRBV9 | CASNPDGDDYGYTF | TGTGCCAGCAACCCAGACGGGGATGACTATGGCTACACCTTC
TRBJ1-4 | - | - | TRBV29-1 | CSVSPGGEKLFF | TGCAGCGTTTCCCCTGGGGGGGAAAAACTGTTTTTT
TRBJ2-2 | - | TRBD2 | TRBV7-2 | CASSLEPSGFSAGELFF | TGTGCCAGCAGCTTAGAACCTAGCGGATTTTCCGCCGGGGAGCTGTTTTTT
TRBJ2-5 | - | TRBD1 | TRBV10-3 | CAISESTGPGETQYF | TGTGCCATCAGTGAGTCGACAGGGCCAGGGGAGACCCAGTACTTC
TRBJ1-6 | - | - | TRBV4-2 | CASSQVRGQGNSPLHF | TGTGCCAGCAGCCAAGTGAGAGGGCAGGGGAATTCACCCCTCCACTTT
TRBJ1-1 | - | - | TRBV5-4 | CASSRPDSTEAFF | TGTGCCAGCAGCCGACCTGACAGCACTGAAGCTTTCTTT
TRBJ2-3 | - | - | TRBV11-2 | CASSATRGRPDTQYF | TGTGCCAGCAGCGCAACTAGAGGAAGACCAGATACGCAGTATTTT
TRBJ1-3 | - | TRBD1 | TRBV30 | CAWSPYRTGGSGNTIYF | TGTGCCTGGAGTCCCTATCGGACAGGAGGCTCTGGAAACACCATATATTTT
TRBJ1-6 | - | - | TRBV5-5 | CASWKGEFRTYNSPLHF | TGTGCCAGCTGGAAGGGAGAATTTCGCACCTATAATTCACCCCTCCACTTT
TRBJ1-1 | - | - | TRBV28 | CASSFLPGHRNTEAFF | TGTGCCAGCAGCTTTTTGCCGGGACATAGGAACACTGAAGCTTTCTTT
TRBJ1-5 | - | - | TRBV6-5 | CASARGAGQPQHF | TGTGCCAGCGCGCGCGGGGCAGGTCAGCCCCAGCATTTT
TRBJ2-2 | - | - | TRBV19 | CASSLERSNTGELFF | TGTGCCAGTAGTCTGGAGCGGTCGAACACCGGGGAGCTGTTTTTT